This T cell receptor beta chain comes out of a study of blood T cells in healthy people across ages. CDR3 size: 11 residues. CDR1 and CDR2 (germline): SGHDT, YYEEEE. V lost 3 bases and J lost 5, with 3 bases in between. A second PCR, run for roughly 7 to 12 cycles, used a sample-barcoded 5' primer plus a J-beta primer mix. TCRdb reprocessed the 5' RACE reads with MiXCR, giving one entry per CDR3 protein. The sample includes 550,000 to 750,000 distinct CDR3 sequences, around a fifth of them seen just once. In this sample, this clonotype turned up many times. What it binds is not known. Study-level findings and limits: Donor CMV status, an unknown factor, possibly confounded changes in expanded clonotypes. Naive T cell percentage showed a strong correlation with TCR beta diversity. A greater number of naive CD4+ cells and higher diversity distinguished long-lived donors from aged donors.

This receptor was identified in a man aged 70 or older in good health. The gene calls are TRBV5-6 and TRBJ2-1; no definite D call. Material: blood. Here the CDR3 DNA reads TGTGCCAGCAGCTACCACAATGAGCAGTTCTTC. Protein: CASSYHNEQFF.